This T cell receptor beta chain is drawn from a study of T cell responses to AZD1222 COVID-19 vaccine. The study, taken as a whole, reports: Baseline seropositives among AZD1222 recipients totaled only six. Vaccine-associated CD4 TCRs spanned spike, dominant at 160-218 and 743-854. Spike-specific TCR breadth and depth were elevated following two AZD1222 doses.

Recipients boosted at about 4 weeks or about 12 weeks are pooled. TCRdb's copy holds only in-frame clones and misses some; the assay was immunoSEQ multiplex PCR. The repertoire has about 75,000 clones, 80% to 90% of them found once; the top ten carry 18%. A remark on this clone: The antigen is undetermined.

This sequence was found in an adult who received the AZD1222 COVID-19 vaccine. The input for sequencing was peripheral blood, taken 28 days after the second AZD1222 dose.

CDR3 region: CSASQGFEYQPQHF. The CDR3 DNA follows: TGCAGTGCTAGTCAGGGGTTTGAATATCAGCCCCAGCATTTT. The chain carries TRBV20-1 and TRBJ1-5; D possibly corresponds to TRBD1 (6 bases). With 3 bases removed from V and 5 bases from J, the gap between germline ends came to 14 bases. Germline CDR1 and CDR2: DFQATT and SNEGSKA (reference sequence). The CDR3 covers 14 residues.